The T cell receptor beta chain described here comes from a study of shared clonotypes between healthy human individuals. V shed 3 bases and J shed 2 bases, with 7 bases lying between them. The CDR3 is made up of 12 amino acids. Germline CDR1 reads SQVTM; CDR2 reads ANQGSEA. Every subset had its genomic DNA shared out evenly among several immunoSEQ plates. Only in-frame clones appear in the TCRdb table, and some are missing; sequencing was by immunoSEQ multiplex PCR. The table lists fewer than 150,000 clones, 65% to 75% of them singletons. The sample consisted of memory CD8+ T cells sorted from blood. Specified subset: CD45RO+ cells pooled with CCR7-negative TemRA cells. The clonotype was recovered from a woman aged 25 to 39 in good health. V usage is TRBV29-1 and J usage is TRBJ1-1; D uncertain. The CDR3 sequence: CSVEADNTEAFF. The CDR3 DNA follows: TGCAGCGTTGAGGCAGATAACACTGAAGCTTTCTTT. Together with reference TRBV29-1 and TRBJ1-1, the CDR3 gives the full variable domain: SAVISQKPSRDICQRGTSLTIQCQVDSQVTMMFWYRQQPGQSLTLIATANQGSEATYESGFVIDKFPISRPNLTFSTLTVSNMSPEDSSIYLCSVEADNTEAFFGQGTRLTVV.